This T cell receptor beta chain was observed in a study of PD-1 blockade in classical Hodgkin lymphoma. Across the whole study: Treatment was intravenous nivolumab, 3 mg/kg every 2 weeks, until progression. Study-wide points: The study found that TCR diversity rose significantly by C4D1 in CD4+ but not CD8+ cells.

Data came from immunoSEQ multiplex PCR; TCRdb stores just in-frame clones and leaves some out. The sample contains under 60,000 clones, around nine tenths of which appear only once. As to time point: cycle 4 day 1 (C4D1), after less than seven weeks of nivolumab. Every patient relapsed after autologous stem cell transplantation, and brentuximab vedotin exposure varied. Patients showed best responses of complete response, partial response or progressive disease. A remark on this clone: Its antigen is undetermined.

This CDR3 is 13 amino acids long. Per germline, CDR1 MNHEY and CDR2 SVGAGI. Trimming stripped 7 bases from V and 5 bases from J, with 14 bases between. The material was peripheral blood mononuclear cells (PBMCs), obtained before the fourth cycle of nivolumab. This chain joins TRBV6-5 and TRBJ1-2; the D gene is possibly TRBD1 (6 bases). The source is a human donor with classical Hodgkin lymphoma. DNA for the CDR3: TGTGCCAGCAATAAACAGGGAGGATATGGCTACACCTTC. It codes for CASNKQGGYGYTF.